This TCR beta chain was found in a study of cytomegalovirus exposure and HLA in healthy donors. Study-level background: A subsequent analysis stated that the 100 to 150 validation repertoires were run on the same platform as the roughly 700 first-cohort repertoires.

This clone was counted between two and nine times. The antigen is unknown. Trimming took 4 bases from V and 3 from J, leaving 10 bases between them. Germline V gene sequence: CDR1 SGHDT, CDR2 YYEEEE. The CDR3 extends over 13 amino acids. Study-level results: The finding came from a later analysis; first-cohort TCR clusters tended to co-occur in the 95 to 150 validation repertoires.

Profiled with immunoSEQ multiplex PCR; TCRdb holds only in-frame clones, not every one. The sample yields fewer than 100,000 clones, approximately 90% seen once. V is TRBV5-6 and J is TRBJ1-2, with a possible D match to TRBD1 (6 bases). The specimen sequenced was PBMCs. The receptor was isolated from a man in his thirties or forties in good health and CMV-seronegative. Here the CDR3 DNA reads TGTGCCAGCAGCCTACAGGGCTACTATGGCTACACCTTC. Protein product: CASSLQGYYGYTF.